The 6 T cell receptor beta chains in this list originate from one sample, sequenced in a study of shared T cell receptors in the human thymus. Sequencing was performed with immunoSEQ multiplex PCR; in TCRdb, only in-frame clones are kept and a portion is missing. Among fewer than 700,000 clones listed, 88% were seen once. These data also featured in a second study, about human thymus T cells.

The sample consisted of thymocytes. These receptors all stem from a boy in the first two years of life with a congenital heart defect.

The chain has TRBV14 and TRBJ2-4, with D possibly matching TRBD1 (6 bases). The length of the CDR3 is 17 residues. Germline V gene sequence: CDR1 SGHDN, CDR2 FVKESK. Deletions cut 1 base from V and 1 base from J, with 14 bases between. CDR3 sequence (DNA): TGTGCCAGCAGCCAAGTAGGAAGGGGGAATGCCAAAAACATTCAGTACTTC. Amino acids: CASSQVGRGNAKNIQYF.

V gene TRBV6-1 combines with J gene TRBJ2-7; D perhaps matches TRBD1 (5 bases). The CDR3 runs 13 residues. V lost 8 bases to trimming and J lost 2 bases, with 13 bases between them. Germline lookup yields CDR1 MNHNS and CDR2 SASEGT. DNA of the CDR3: TGTGCCAGCGGGGCCCTAGTAACCTACGAGCAGTACTTC. Its translation: CASGALVTYEQYF.

This clone was observed a handful of times. This chain links TRBV14 with TRBJ2-1, with 8 bases identical to TRBD2. This CDR3 comprises 14 residues. Trimming removed 0 bases from V and 8 bases from J; junction bases left unmatched: 3. The germline V gene encodes CDR1 SGHDN and CDR2 FVKESK. The DNA for the CDR3 is TGTGCCAGCAGCCAAGATCGAGCGGGAGATGAGCAGTTCTTC. This encodes CASSQDRAGDEQFF.

The rearrangement joins TRBV10-1 to TRBJ2-1, with TRBD2 matching over 8 bases. The CDR3 is 14 residues long. The V segment lost 8 bases and the J segment 4 bases; nucleotides outside the gene matches: 7. Germline-derived CDR1 and CDR2 are WNHNN and SYGVQD (reference sequence). The CDR3 region has the DNA TGCGCCAGCTTGAGCGGGAGCTCGTACAATGAGCAGTTCTTC. Translation: CASLSGSSYNEQFF.

J is TRBJ1-2 and V is TRBV6-5; D possibly corresponds to TRBD1 (6 bases). CDR1 is MNHEY and CDR2 is SVGAGI in the germline V gene. The CDR3 covers 15 residues. Deletions cut 0 bases from V and 7 bases from J, with 15 bases between. The CDR3 loop is CASSYSAGDKGGYTF. The CDR3 nucleotides are TGTGCCAGCAGTTACTCGGCAGGGGATAAGGGTGGCTACACCTTC.

This chain links TRBV20-1 with TRBJ1-2; tentatively, D is TRBD1 (5 bases). The CDR3 contains 10 residues. V lost 8 bases, J lost 5 bases, and 9 bases lay in between. Germline CDR1 reads DFQATT; CDR2 reads SNEGSKA (reference sequence). DNA of the CDR3: TGCAGTACAGGACGGTATGGCTACACCTTC. The encoded protein is CSTGRYGYTF.